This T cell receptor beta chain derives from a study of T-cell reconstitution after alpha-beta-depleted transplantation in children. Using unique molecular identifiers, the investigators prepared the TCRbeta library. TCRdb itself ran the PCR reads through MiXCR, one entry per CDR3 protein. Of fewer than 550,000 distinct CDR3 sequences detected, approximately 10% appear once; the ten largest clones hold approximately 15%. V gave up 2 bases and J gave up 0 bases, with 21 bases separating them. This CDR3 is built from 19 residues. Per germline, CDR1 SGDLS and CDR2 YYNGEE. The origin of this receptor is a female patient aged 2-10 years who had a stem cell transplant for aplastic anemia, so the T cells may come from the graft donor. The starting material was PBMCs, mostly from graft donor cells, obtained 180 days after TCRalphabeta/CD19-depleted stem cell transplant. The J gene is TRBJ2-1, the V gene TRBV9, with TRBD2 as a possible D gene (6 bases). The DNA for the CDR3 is TGTGCCAGCAGCGTTCCGGCGGGGAGAGGCCTGAGCTCCTACAATGAGCAGTTCTTC. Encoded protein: CASSVPAGRGLSSYNEQFF.